Below, 32 T cell receptor beta chains from the same sample are listed, as sequenced in a study of T cell repertoires in cytomegalovirus infection. MiXCR was run by TCRdb on the reads, yielding one entry per CDR3 protein. Of 400,000 to 600,000 distinct CDR3 sequences listed, approximately 46% were seen once; the top ten hold about 45%. No antigen has been identified for these receptors. This specimen consisted of cultured PBMCs, obtained from culture after CMV antigen stimulation. These receptors were taken from a human donor in good health (CMV status not recorded). Some clones in this sample may be carry-over from other donors' samples.

The CDR3 nucleotides read TGTGCCAGCAGTTTGTTTGAAAAACTGTTTTTT. Translated, it gives CASSLFEKLFF. The chain uses TRBV12-3 or TRBV12-4 and TRBJ1-4, with D unresolved. V was cut by 3 bases and J by 7 bases, with 3 bases left in between. The CDR3 is made up of 11 amino acids.

This clonotype was recorded a few times. The rearrangement joins TRBV7-6 to TRBJ2-7, with D tentatively TRBD1 (6 bases). V lost 0 bases, J lost 6 bases, and 9 bases lay in between. This CDR3 spans 13 amino acids. Germline V CDR1 and CDR2: SGHVS, FNYEAQ. Here the CDR3 DNA reads TGTGCCAGCAGCTTAGCCCTAGGGGGCGAGCAGTACTTC. This codes for CASSLALGGEQYF.

In nucleotides, the CDR3 is TGTGCCAGCAGTTATAGCGGAACCACAGATACGCAGTATTTT. Protein: CASSYSGTTDTQYF. The chain links TRBV6-6 to TRBJ2-3; perhaps TRBD2 as D (6 bases). Trimming left V 3 bases short and J 2 bases short, with 9 bases between. The CDR3 sequence is 14 residues long. Germline loops: CDR1 MNHNY, CDR2 SVGAGI (reference sequence).

The chain uses TRBV7-3 and TRBJ2-1; no firm D call. CDR3 size: 14 residues. Per the germline V gene, CDR1 is SGHTA and CDR2 is FQGTGA. Trimming removed 5 bases from V and 6 bases from J, with 14 bases in between. This chain's CDR3 is CASSERVIFNEQFF. Written as DNA, the CDR3 is TGTGCCAGCAGCGAAAGGGTTATTTTCAATGAGCAGTTCTTC.

The chain couples TRBV7-2 to TRBJ2-3, with 9 positions matching TRBD2. The germline gives CDR1 SGHTA, CDR2 FQGNSA. V lost 5 bases to trimming and J lost 6 bases; unmatched junction nucleotides: 9. The CDR3 totals 15 residues. The CDR3 DNA follows: TGTGCCAGCAGCACCCATAGCGGGGGCAAGGATACGCAGTATTTT. Translation: CASSTHSGGKDTQYF.

For the CDR3, the DNA is TGCGCCAGCAGTCTGAGTGGACAGGAAAATTCACCCCTCCACTTT. It specifies CASSLSGQENSPLHF. This chain uses TRBV23-1 with TRBJ1-6; 7 nucleotides match TRBD1. TRBV23-1 is assigned to the ORF class and has an uncertain function. V was clipped by 4 bases and J by 7 bases; unmatched bases: 7. The CDR3 contains 15 residues.

The sample holds a few counts of this clonotype. The chain joins TRBV11-2 to TRBJ2-1, with D maybe TRBD2 (6 bases). The CDR3 has 17 amino acids. V dropped 1 base and J dropped 0 bases, with 13 bases sitting between them. Per the germline V gene, CDR1 is SGHAT and CDR2 is FQNNGV. For the CDR3, the DNA is TGTGCCAGCAGCTTAGGTGGGGGGTCAAGCTCCTACAATGAGCAGTTCTTC. This encodes CASSLGGGSSSYNEQFF.

This clonotype was detected once. The V call is TRBV12-3 or TRBV12-4, the J call TRBJ2-7; D possibly matches TRBD1 or TRBD2 (6 bases each). V was trimmed by 5 bases and J by 4 bases, leaving 15 bases between them. This CDR3 comprises 14 residues. Here the CDR3 reads CASSPSTGGYEQYF. In nucleotides, the CDR3 is TGTGCCAGCAGTCCGTCGACAGGAGGGTACGAGCAGTACTTC.

The chain combines TRBV7-2 with TRBJ2-2; D unclear. The CDR3 runs to 15 residues. CDR1 and CDR2 (germline): SGHTA, FQGNSA. Trimming removed 5 bases at V and 5 bases at J, with 15 bases between. The CDR3 nucleotides read TGTGCCAGCAGCAACGGATACGGCGGAACCGGGGAGCTGTTTTTT. Amino acid sequence: CASSNGYGGTGELFF.

This clonotype was detected only a few times. The chain combines TRBV5-5 with TRBJ2-7; D unresolved. Trimming took 0 bases from V and 7 from J, leaving 20 bases between them. The length of the CDR3 is 16 residues. Germline V gene lookup returns CDR1 SGHKS and CDR2 YYEKEE (reference sequence). CDR3 residues: CASSLDKAGSLGEQYF. In nucleotides, the CDR3 is TGTGCCAGCAGCTTGGACAAAGCAGGTTCCTTAGGGGAGCAGTACTTC.

This clonotype was detected a few times. The rearrangement joins TRBV7-6 to TRBJ2-7; possible D gene TRBD2, 5 bases. Per the germline V gene, CDR1 is SGHVS and CDR2 is FNYEAQ. The length of the CDR3 is 14 residues. The ends were cut back, 7 bases at V and 0 bases at J, with 13 bases in the middle. The CDR3 is CASTPRGSSYEQYF. In DNA, the CDR3 is TGTGCCAGCACCCCACGGGGTAGCTCCTACGAGCAGTACTTC. The full variable domain, with the rest looked up from reference TRBV7-6 and TRBJ2-7, is GAGVSQSPRYKVTKRGQDVALRCDPISGHVSLYWYRQALGQGPEFLTYFNYEAQQDKSGLPNDRFSAERPEGSISTLTIQRTEQRDSAMYRCASTPRGSSYEQYFGPGTRLTVT.

This chain links TRBV20-1 with TRBJ2-3, with TRBD2 matching over 9 bases. CDR3 length: 15 amino acids. CDR1 and CDR2 (germline): DFQATT, SNEGSKA (reference sequence). With V trimmed by 1 base and J by 2 bases, 4 bases remained unmatched. The CDR3 loop reads CSARVAGANTDTQYF. The CDR3 DNA follows: TGCAGTGCTAGAGTAGCGGGGGCCAACACAGATACGCAGTATTTT.

This clonotype was seen more than once but under ten times. The chain uses TRBV5-5 and TRBJ2-3, with D possibly TRBD2 on 6 matching bases. Germline V gene lookup returns CDR1 SGHKS and CDR2 YYEKEE (reference sequence). The CDR3 runs 13 residues. The ends were cut back, 4 bases at V and 3 bases at J, with 9 bases in the middle. The CDR3 loop is CASSRGTTDTQYF. The CDR3 bases are TGTGCCAGCAGCCGCGGGACGACAGATACGCAGTATTTT.

The J gene is TRBJ2-2, the V gene TRBV12-3 or TRBV12-4; 10 positions match TRBD1. V shed 8 bases and J 4 bases; nucleotides not matched to a gene: 4. The CDR3 covers 14 residues. The DNA of the CDR3 is TGTGCCAGCCGGACAGGGGGGAGCACCGGGGAGCTGTTTTTT. Protein: CASRTGGSTGELFF.

This chain joins TRBV4-1 and TRBJ2-2; 9 bases fit TRBD2. This CDR3 is built from 17 residues. V gave up 3 bases and J gave up 6 bases; unmatched junction bases: 11. Germline V gene lookup returns CDR1 MGHRA and CDR2 YSYEKL. The DNA for the CDR3 is TGCGCCAGCAGCCAGAGAGGGGCTAGCGGGATTTCCGGGGAGCTGTTTTTT. The encoded protein is CASSQRGASGISGELFF.

This chain joins TRBV20-1 and TRBJ2-1; maybe TRBD1 (5 bases). Germline V CDR1 and CDR2: DFQATT, SNEGSKA (reference sequence). The CDR3 loop spans 14 amino acids. The germline V and J ends were trimmed by 6 bases and 6 bases, with 18 bases remaining between them. DNA for the CDR3: TGCAGTGCCACTGCAGGGTGGTGGGTCAATGAGCAGTTCTTC. It codes for CSATAGWWVNEQFF.

The J gene is TRBJ2-1, the V gene TRBV12-3 or TRBV12-4, with TRBD2 matching 7 bases. V lost 6 bases and J lost 10; bases outside the gene matches: 9. The CDR3 runs 13 residues. CDR3 protein: CASSHGTIKEQFF. In DNA, the CDR3 is TGTGCCAGCAGCCACGGGACTATAAAAGAGCAGTTCTTC.

The V and J genes are TRBV4-1 and TRBJ2-2, with D unresolved. V dropped 3 bases and J dropped 6 bases, with 20 bases sitting between them. Per the germline V gene, CDR1 is MGHRA and CDR2 is YSYEKL. The CDR3 has 17 amino acids. CDR3 protein: CASSQLFAPRDAGELFF. CDR3 nucleotide sequence: TGCGCCAGCAGCCAGTTGTTCGCTCCCCGAGACGCCGGGGAGCTGTTTTTT.

The chain is built from TRBV12-3 or TRBV12-4 and TRBJ1-2; unclear D gene. The CDR3 has 14 residues. V was shortened by 4 bases and J by 5 bases, with 14 bases between the two germline ends. CDR3 amino acids: CASSSPGGIYGYTF. CDR3 DNA sequence: TGTGCCAGCAGTTCCCCGGGAGGGATTTATGGCTACACCTTC.

In this sample, this clonotype turned up many times. V is TRBV11-2 and J is TRBJ2-5, with a weak D call TRBD1 (6 bases). This CDR3 is 13 amino acids long. From germline, CDR1 is SGHAT and CDR2 FQNNGV. V lost 3 bases, J lost 5 bases, and 10 bases lay in between. The CDR3: CASSFWQGETQYF. CDR3 coding DNA: TGTGCCAGCAGCTTTTGGCAGGGGGAGACCCAGTACTTC.

V gene TRBV7-6 combines with J gene TRBJ2-1; D remains ambiguous. This CDR3 is built from 12 residues. Deletions cut 5 bases from V and 12 bases from J, with 14 bases between. The V gene's germline CDR1 is SGHVS and CDR2 FNYEAQ. The CDR3 DNA reads as TGTGCCAGCAGCCCCGGGCAAATGGGGCAGTTCTTC. Translating it yields CASSPGQMGQFF.

The chain employs TRBV7-9 and TRBJ1-2; 9 bases are shared with TRBD1. Trimming removed 5 bases from V and 5 bases from J; junction bases left unmatched: 12. CDR3 length: 16 amino acids. Germline V gene data show CDR1 as SEHNR and CDR2 as FQNEAQ (reference sequence). The CDR3 DNA follows: TGTGCCAGCAGCGGGGAAAGGGACAGGGTGTCGTATGGCTACACCTTC. Amino acid sequence: CASSGERDRVSYGYTF.

This chain uses TRBV27 with TRBJ2-1, with D unclear. The CDR3 covers 13 residues. CDR1 and CDR2 (germline): MNHEY, SMNVEV (reference sequence). V dropped 11 bases and J dropped 3 bases, with 14 bases sitting between them. CDR3 in DNA: TGTGCCTCGCGGCAGAGTTTCTACAATGAGCAGTTCTTC. Residues: CASRQSFYNEQFF.

J is TRBJ2-5 and V is TRBV7-2; D possibly corresponds to TRBD2 (6 bases). The CDR3 consists of 14 residues. The V gene lost 6 bases and the J gene lost 2 bases, with 13 bases spanning the gap. Germline V CDR1 and CDR2: SGHTA, FQGNSA. The CDR3 reads CASSLPGLQETQYF. For the CDR3, the DNA is TGTGCCAGCAGTCTACCGGGACTGCAAGAGACCCAGTACTTC.

The genes are TRBV7-8 and TRBJ2-5; TRBD2 agrees at 13 bases. Germline assignment: CDR1 SGHVS and CDR2 FQNEAQ. This CDR3 region has 16 residues. Trimming cost V 3 bases and J 5 bases; bases outside gene matches: 6. CDR3 DNA sequence: TGTGCCAGCAGCTTGGGACTAGCGGGGTATGATGAGACCCAGTACTTC. Its protein is CASSLGLAGYDETQYF.

The chain recombines TRBV6-2 or TRBV6-3 with TRBJ1-2; 7 nucleotides align to TRBD1. The CDR3 covers 14 residues. In germline, CDR1 is MNHEY, CDR2 SVGEGT. With 4 bases clipped from V and 7 bases from J, the junction kept 9 bases outside the gene matches. CDR3 sequence reads: CASSFYRGTGGYTF. The CDR3 DNA sequence: TGTGCCAGCAGTTTCTACAGGGGTACGGGTGGCTACACCTTC.

The chain uses TRBV6-1 and TRBJ1-6; D gene unclear. Germline assignment: CDR1 MNHNS and CDR2 SASEGT. This CDR3 is built from 16 residues. V was shortened by 6 bases and J by 10 bases, with 22 bases between the two germline ends. The DNA for the CDR3 is TGTGCCAGCAGGGAGCTGTCTACTAAGAGCGGATCACCCCTCCACTTT. Its translation is CASRELSTKSGSPLHF.

V gene TRBV6-6 combines with J gene TRBJ1-5, with 9 positions matching TRBD1. Germline V gene data show CDR1 as MNHNY and CDR2 as SVGAGI (reference sequence). This CDR3 comprises 15 residues. Trimming removed 6 bases from V and 7 bases from J; junction bases left unmatched: 10. Here the CDR3 reads CASSHLGQGGQPQHF. The DNA of the CDR3 is TGTGCCAGCAGCCACTTGGGACAGGGTGGCCAGCCCCAGCATTTT.

V is TRBV6-2 or TRBV6-3 and J is TRBJ2-5; 13 nucleotides match TRBD2. Germline V lookup: CDR1 MNHEY, CDR2 SVGEGT. The CDR3 consists of 16 residues. Unmatched junction bases numbered 2, after V lost 2 bases and J lost 2 bases. The chain's CDR3 is CASSYRGLAGQETQYF. In DNA, the CDR3 is TGTGCCAGCAGTTACAGGGGACTAGCGGGACAAGAGACCCAGTACTTC.

CDR3: CASRAGVYTGELFF. Written as DNA, the CDR3 is TGTGCCAGCAGGGCAGGGGTGTACACCGGGGAGCTGTTTTTT. This sequence joins TRBV12-3 or TRBV12-4 and TRBJ2-2; possible D gene TRBD1, 6 bases. V was shortened by 6 bases and J by 3 bases, with 11 bases between the two germline ends. This CDR3 is built from 14 residues.

This clonotype came up a few times. The rearrangement joins TRBV7-9 to TRBJ1-5, with unresolved D. The CDR3 loop spans 14 amino acids. From germline, CDR1 is SEHNR and CDR2 FQNEAQ (reference sequence). Trimming shortened V by 4 bases and J by 2 bases, and 9 bases separated the two germline ends. In DNA, the CDR3 is TGTGCCAGCAGCTGGGGTGACGGCAATCAGCCCCAGCATTTT. Its translation is CASSWGDGNQPQHF.

The chain employs TRBV9 and TRBJ2-7, with D perhaps matching TRBD1 (5 bases). Germline CDR1 and CDR2: SGDLS and YYNGEE. This CDR3 is 15 amino acids long. The V gene lost 0 bases and the J gene lost 0 bases, with 10 bases spanning the gap. For the CDR3, the DNA is TGTGCCAGCAGCGTAGGGGGCAGGAGCTCCTACGAGCAGTACTTC. Its protein product is CASSVGGRSSYEQYF.